These 29 T cell receptor beta chains were sequenced from one sample in a study of T cells in Graves' hyperthyroidism and ophthalmopathy (dated by TCRdb to between 2019 and 2020). To prepare the library, multiplex PCR was applied. The reads were generated on an Illumina HiSeq 2000. The TCR beta CDR3 regions were amplified from RNA transcripts. For the first round of RT-PCR on the TCR CDR3, the HTBI primer set was used together with the Qiagen OneStep RT-PCR kit. The raw public reads went through TCRdb reprocessing: fastp at Q25, MiXCR clone calling, in-frame beta chains kept. All rows with the same CDR3 protein become a single entry with the most common DNA and genes. Here the sample has hundreds of thousands of distinct CDR3 sequences; around 15% occur a single time. The ten largest make up around 20% of the sample. The sequencing sample was made of blood. The receptor source for this set is a woman aged 55-69 years with Graves' ophthalmopathy.

The table lists this clonotype with many counts. V and J are TRBV28 and TRBJ2-7; perhaps D is TRBD1 or TRBD2 (5 bases each). CDR1 and CDR2 (germline): MDHEN, SYDVKM. This CDR3 comprises 15 residues. V was pared by 6 bases and J by 0 bases, with 15 bases between. The CDR3 region is CASRSYWGSSYEQYF. As DNA, the CDR3 is TGTGCCAGCAGATCCTATTGGGGGAGCTCCTACGAGCAGTACTTC.

This clonotype has more than one count but fewer than ten. The chain is built from TRBV7-6 and TRBJ2-2, with 7 bases aligning to TRBD2. Trimming removed 4 bases from V and 5 bases from J; junction bases left unmatched: 7. This CDR3 is 15 amino acids long. CDR1 and CDR2 (germline): SGHVS, FNYEAQ. The CDR3 reads CASSSGLDPTGELFF. The CDR3 DNA reads as TGTGCCAGCAGCTCCGGACTAGACCCTACCGGGGAGCTGTTTTTT. Combining the CDR3 with reference TRBV7-6 and TRBJ2-2 gives the whole variable domain GAGVSQSPRYKVTKRGQDVALRCDPISGHVSLYWYRQALGQGPEFLTYFNYEAQQDKSGLPNDRFSAERPEGSISTLTIQRTEQRDSAMYRCASSSGLDPTGELFFGEGSRLTVL.

This rearrangement joins TRBV19 to TRBJ2-7; possibly TRBD2 for D (6 bases). V lost 3 bases and J lost 1, with 7 bases in between. Germline-derived CDR1 and CDR2 are LNHDA and SQIVND (reference sequence). The CDR3 consists of 13 residues. Here the CDR3 reads CASSMEGSYEQYF. The CDR3 DNA reads as TGTGCCAGTAGTATGGAGGGGTCCTACGAGCAGTACTTC.

This clonotype was seen a single time. CDR3: CASSGGLAGISGELFF. CDR3 coding DNA: TGTGCCAGCAGCGGGGGACTAGCGGGGATATCCGGGGAGCTGTTTTTT. J is TRBJ2-2 and V is TRBV9, with 13 bases fitting TRBD2. The V gene end was trimmed by 3 bases and the J gene end by 6 bases; junction bases not matched to a gene: 5. This CDR3 has 16 residues. Germline lookup yields CDR1 SGDLS and CDR2 YYNGEE.

This clonotype was seen many times. J is TRBJ2-7 and V is TRBV7-9, with TRBD2 identical over 8 bases. Looked up from germline, CDR1 is SEHNR and CDR2 is FQNEAQ (reference sequence). The CDR3 is made up of 15 amino acids. V trimming: 1 base; J trimming: 2 bases; junction bases outside the gene matches: 4. The CDR3 spells CASSLGSGGPYEQYF. The CDR3 coding sequence is TGTGCCAGCAGCTTAGGGTCGGGAGGGCCCTACGAGCAGTACTTC.

This clonotype occurred many times. The rearrangement joins TRBV10-3 to TRBJ1-1, with D maybe TRBD1 (5 bases). V was clipped by 5 bases and J by 6 bases, with 16 bases between them. Germline V lookup: CDR1 ENHRY, CDR2 SYGVKD. The CDR3 runs to 14 residues. CDR3 nucleotide sequence: TGTGCCATCAGTAGTAGCCGGGACCCACCTGAAGCTTTCTTT. Residues: CAISSSRDPPEAFF.

This clonotype was detected ten times or more. The CDR3 here is CASSTQTVYEQYF. The CDR3 DNA reads TGTGCCAGCAGCACCCAGACCGTTTACGAGCAGTACTTC. V gene TRBV11-2 combines with J gene TRBJ2-7; no clear D. Germline CDR1 and CDR2: SGHAT and FQNNGV. This CDR3 contains 13 residues. V lost 5 bases, J lost 4 bases, and 12 bases lay in between. Supplemented by reference TRBV11-2 and TRBJ2-7, the full variable domain reads EAGVAQSPRYKIIEKRQSVAFWCNPISGHATLYWYQQILGQGPKLLIQFQNNGVVDDSQLPKDRFSAERLKGVDSTLKIQPAKLEDSAVYLCASSTQTVYEQYFGPGTRLTVT.

This clonotype was picked up many times. V usage is TRBV29-1 and J usage is TRBJ2-5, with D unresolved. From germline, CDR1 is SQVTM and CDR2 ANQGSEA. Trimming removed 3 bases at V and 5 bases at J, with 10 bases between. The length of the CDR3 is 12 residues. DNA for the CDR3: TGCAGCGTTGATAGGTCTGAGGAGACCCAGTACTTC. Translating gives CSVDRSEETQYF.

The V call is TRBV30, the J call TRBJ1-1; tentative D call: TRBD1 (5 bases). The CDR3 has 13 residues. Germline CDR1 and CDR2: GTSNPN and SVGIG (reference sequence). Trimming cost V 1 base and J 8 bases, with 14 bases left between them. The CDR3 DNA sequence: TGTGCCTGGAGTGCAGGGTGGGGGAGGGAAGCTTTCTTT. It encodes CAWSAGWGREAFF.

This clonotype has a count of ten or more. V is TRBV20-1 and J is TRBJ2-5, with 9 bases aligning to TRBD1. Germline CDR1 DFQATT, CDR2 SNEGSKA (reference sequence). The CDR3 runs to 14 residues. V gave up 0 bases and J gave up 5 bases; unmatched junction bases: 4. The CDR3 nucleotides read TGCAGTGCTAGAGATAACAGGGGGCATGAGACCCAGTACTTC. It translates to CSARDNRGHETQYF.

The gene calls are TRBV20-1 and TRBJ1-5, with D perhaps TRBD1 (5 bases). This CDR3 contains 15 residues. V was pared by 0 bases and J by 6 bases, with 15 bases between. Germline loops: CDR1 DFQATT, CDR2 SNEGSKA (reference sequence). CDR3 region: CSAREGVEEGQPQHF. The CDR3 DNA is TGCAGTGCTAGAGAGGGGGTAGAGGAGGGTCAGCCCCAGCATTTT.

This clonotype was recorded at least ten times. The chain has TRBV6-1 and TRBJ1-1, with D possibly TRBD1 on 6 matching bases. Trimming took off 1 base at V and 2 bases at J, with 11 bases between the two ends. The germline V gene encodes CDR1 MNHNS and CDR2 SASEGT. CDR3 size: 15 residues. CDR3 coding DNA: TGTGCCAGCAGTGAAGAAAGGGGGGTAAACACTGAAGCTTTCTTT. Amino acids: CASSEERGVNTEAFF.

This clonotype has a count of ten or more. This chain joins TRBV27 and TRBJ2-3; D could derive from TRBD1 or TRBD2 (5 bases each). Germline CDR1 and CDR2: MNHEY and SMNVEV (reference sequence). The CDR3 is 14 amino acids. The V and J ends lost 2 bases and 8 bases respectively, with 14 bases between them. The DNA for the CDR3 is TGTGCCAGCAGTTTAGGGAGACAGACGGGTACGCAGTATTTT. Translating gives CASSLGRQTGTQYF.

This clonotype has at least ten counts. The chain combines TRBV28 with TRBJ2-7, with 9 bases matching TRBD2. Germline V lookup: CDR1 MDHEN, CDR2 SYDVKM. With 6 bases clipped from V and 3 bases from J, the junction kept 12 bases outside the gene matches. This CDR3 comprises 16 residues. CDR3 region: CASSLENSGSVYEQYF. CDR3 sequence (DNA): TGTGCCAGCAGCCTTGAAAATAGCGGGAGTGTCTACGAGCAGTACTTC. Using reference TRBV28 and TRBJ2-7 for the parts outside the CDR3, the full variable domain is DVKVTQSSRYLVKRTGEKVFLECVQDMDHENMFWYRQDPGLGLRLIYFSYDVKMKEKGDIPEGYSVSREKKERFSLILESASTNQTSMYLCASSLENSGSVYEQYFGPGTRLTVT.

There are many counts of this clonotype. This chain joins TRBV11-2 and TRBJ2-3; D is unresolved. Germline V gene lookup returns CDR1 SGHAT and CDR2 FQNNGV. Trimming removed 2 bases from V and 1 base from J, with 4 bases in between. This CDR3 is 13 amino acids long. The CDR3 DNA reads as TGTGCCAGCAGCTTATTGCGCACAGATACGCAGTATTTT. Its protein product is CASSLLRTDTQYF. The full variable domain, with the rest looked up from reference TRBV11-2 and TRBJ2-3, is EAGVAQSPRYKIIEKRQSVAFWCNPISGHATLYWYQQILGQGPKLLIQFQNNGVVDDSQLPKDRFSAERLKGVDSTLKIQPAKLEDSAVYLCASSLLRTDTQYFGPGTRLTVL.

This clonotype showed up just a few times. The chain has TRBV18 and TRBJ2-7, with 7 bases fitting TRBD1. Germline V gene data show CDR1 as KGHSH and CDR2 as LQKENI. With 0 bases clipped from V and 5 bases from J, the junction kept 7 bases outside the gene matches. The CDR3 totals 15 residues. In DNA form, the CDR3 reads TGTGCCAGCTCACCACCGGTGACAGGGTTCAACGAGCAGTACTTC. It specifies CASSPPVTGFNEQYF.

This clonotype was recorded many times. CDR3 amino acids: CASSTSSSGEQFF. For the CDR3, the DNA is TGTGCCAGCAGTACGTCCTCTAGCGGTGAGCAGTTCTTC. The V and J genes are TRBV6-1 and TRBJ2-1; 7 positions match TRBD2. Germline V gives CDR1 MNHNS, CDR2 SASEGT. The length of the CDR3 is 13 residues. The V segment lost 5 bases and the J segment 9 bases; nucleotides outside the gene matches: 7.

At least ten counts were recorded for this clonotype. The V call is TRBV28, the J call TRBJ2-3; 9 bases map to TRBD2. This CDR3 is built from 15 residues. CDR1 and CDR2 from the germline V gene are MDHEN and SYDVKM. The ends lost 6 bases at V and 3 bases at J; junction bases unmatched: 7. The CDR3 coding sequence is TGTGCCAGCAGCAGTAGCGGGAGTGGTACAGATACGCAGTATTTT. This encodes CASSSSGSGTDTQYF. Combining the CDR3 with reference TRBV28 and TRBJ2-3 gives the whole variable domain DVKVTQSSRYLVKRTGEKVFLECVQDMDHENMFWYRQDPGLGLRLIYFSYDVKMKEKGDIPEGYSVSREKKERFSLILESASTNQTSMYLCASSSSGSGTDTQYFGPGTRLTVL.

The chain is built from TRBV4-1 and TRBJ1-5, with a tentative D call TRBD1 (5 bases). Germline lookup yields CDR1 MGHRA and CDR2 YSYEKL. This CDR3 is 15 amino acids long. Trimming cost V 0 bases and J 5 bases, with 11 bases left between them. CDR3 residues: CASSQDPQADQPQHF. The CDR3 coding sequence is TGCGCCAGCAGCCAAGATCCACAGGCAGATCAGCCCCAGCATTTT.

This clonotype came up a few times. The chain carries TRBV7-2 and TRBJ2-1, with D perhaps TRBD1 or TRBD2 (5 bases each). Deletions cut 4 bases from V and 12 bases from J, with 13 bases between. Germline CDR1 reads SGHTA; CDR2 reads FQGNSA. This CDR3 contains 12 residues. The CDR3 DNA reads TGTGCCAGCAGCTCCATGGGGGTCGGGCAGTTCTTC. Protein: CASSSMGVGQFF.

This clonotype was counted at least ten times. The gene calls are TRBV29-1 and TRBJ2-5, with unresolved D. This CDR3 has 12 residues. Trimming stripped 4 bases from V and 2 bases from J, with 8 bases between. Germline V gives CDR1 SQVTM, CDR2 ANQGSEA. CDR3 protein: CSVVVQQETQYF. CDR3 coding DNA: TGCAGCGTTGTCGTCCAACAAGAGACCCAGTACTTC.

In this sample, this clonotype turned up many times. The chain combines TRBV6-5 with TRBJ1-5; no firm D call. V shed 2 bases and J shed 6 bases, with 14 bases lying between them. From germline, CDR1 is MNHEY and CDR2 SVGAGI. CDR3 length equals 15 residues. CDR3 DNA sequence: TGTGCCAGCAGTTACAAGCCCCCAGGAAGTCAGCCCCAGCATTTT. As protein: CASSYKPPGSQPQHF.

As for this clonotype: A much larger clonotype is one base distant, so this may be a read error. The chain links TRBV12-3 or TRBV12-4 to TRBJ2-3; TRBD1 agrees at 8 bases. This CDR3 comprises 16 residues. V dropped 5 bases and J dropped 2; count of bases not matched to a gene: 9. CDR3 sequence reads: CASSRTGQALTDTQYF. The DNA for the CDR3 is TGTGCCAGCAGTCGAACGGGACAGGCACTCACAGATACGCAGTATTTT.

This chain connects TRBV6-1 to TRBJ2-1, with D perhaps TRBD2 (7 bases). The length of the CDR3 is 12 residues. Trimming left V 8 bases short and J 7 bases short, with 12 bases between. The germline gives CDR1 MNHNS, CDR2 SASEGT. The CDR3 sequence: CASQGGVNEQFF. As DNA, the CDR3 is TGTGCCAGCCAAGGGGGGGTTAATGAGCAGTTCTTC.

This clonotype was recorded at least ten times. This chain's CDR3 is CASSNRAGYGYTF. For the CDR3, the DNA is TGTGCCAGCAGTAACAGGGCCGGCTATGGCTACACCTTC. The chain is built from TRBV2 and TRBJ1-2; D perhaps matches TRBD1 (6 bases). Germline-derived CDR1 and CDR2 are SNHLY and FYNNEI. V dropped 5 bases and J dropped 4 bases, with 11 bases sitting between them. The CDR3 is made up of 13 amino acids.

The chain couples TRBV5-1 to TRBJ1-4; TRBD1 aligns across 8 bases. This CDR3 is 13 amino acids long. Trimming at V came to 4 bases and at J to 12 bases, leaving 8 bases not matched to a gene. Germline lookup yields CDR1 SGHRS and CDR2 YFSETQ. CDR3 sequence reads: CASSPGDRPELFF. DNA of the CDR3: TGCGCCAGCAGCCCGGGGGACAGGCCTGAACTGTTTTTT.

This clonotype was counted at least ten times. V gene TRBV7-8 combines with J gene TRBJ2-3, with 7 nucleotides matching TRBD2. After removal of 2 bases from V and 3 bases from J, the junction contained 5 bases not matched to a gene. Germline V gene data show CDR1 as SGHVS and CDR2 as FQNEAQ. The CDR3 covers 15 residues. The CDR3 is CASSLYQRGTDTQYF. The CDR3 bases are TGTGCCAGCAGCTTATATCAGCGGGGAACAGATACGCAGTATTTT.

This clonotype appeared a few times. This chain joins TRBV10-3 and TRBJ2-2; tentatively, D is TRBD1 (5 bases). This CDR3 spans 16 amino acids. The V gene's germline CDR1 is ENHRY and CDR2 SYGVKD. V was pared by 0 bases and J by 1 base, with 9 bases between. The CDR3 bases are TGTGCCATCAGTGAGTCGATAGGGGAGAACACCGGGGAGCTGTTTTTT. It encodes CAISESIGENTGELFF.

This clonotype was detected ten times or more. The J gene is TRBJ2-1, the V gene TRBV28, with no clear D. CDR3 size: 15 residues. The V gene's germline CDR1 is MDHEN and CDR2 SYDVKM. Trimming stripped 4 bases from V and 0 bases from J, with 10 bases between. This CDR3 reads CASSSLSFSYNEQFF. CDR3 bases: TGTGCCAGCAGTTCCCTAAGTTTCTCCTACAATGAGCAGTTCTTC.